These T cell receptor beta chains were read from a single sample in a study of blood T cell repertoires in COVID-19. Data came from immunoSEQ multiplex PCR; TCRdb stores just in-frame clones and leaves some out. The data show about 220,000 clones, roughly 85% seen once. The material sequenced was peripheral blood. The source of these receptors is a woman in her 70s with COVID-19, enrolled during active disease. Both conserved end residues are part of each CDR3. The D gene is left open where the match is weak. The size of a clone is reported for some rows only, either as once, few or many, or as a class for expanded clones.

>TRBV19|TRBD1|.|15|TRBJ1-5
CASSLRQGSNQPQHF
TGTGCCAGTAGTCTCCGACAGGGTAGCAATCAGCCCCAGCATTTT
>TRBV7-9|.|.|15|TRBJ2-7
CASSLGSVGVYEQYF
TGTGCCAGCAGCTTAGGCTCCGTCGGGGTCTACGAGCAGTACTTC
>TRBV9|TRBD2|.|18|TRBJ2-2
CASSLPGLAGGPGGELFF
TGTGCCAGCAGCCTTCCGGGACTAGCGGGGGGGCCAGGCGGGGAGCTGTTTTTT
>TRBV6-5|TRBD2|.|14|TRBJ2-5
CASSPQAGGETQYF
TGTGCCAGCAGTCCTCAAGCGGGAGGAGAGACCCAGTACTTC
>TRBV4-1|TRBD1|once|15|TRBJ1-4
CASSPTGQREEKLFF
TGCGCCAGCAGCCCGACGGGACAGAGAGAGGAAAAACTGTTTTTT
>TRBV4-2|.|few|14|TRBJ1-2
CASSPGIWDYGYTF
TGTGCCAGCAGCCCAGGGATTTGGGACTATGGCTACACCTTC
>TRBV6-2/TRBV6-3|.|.|15|TRBJ2-2
CASSYLATGTGELFF
TGTGCCAGCAGTTATCTTGCAACAGGGACCGGGGAGCTGTTTTTT
>TRBV6-5|TRBD1|.|13|TRBJ1-1
CASSPSDRGGAFF
TGTGCCAGCAGCCCATCGGACAGGGGAGGAGCTTTCTTT
>TRBV4-2|.|.|17|TRBJ1-6
CASSQDRTAYDNSPLHF
TGTGCCAGCAGCCAAGATAGGACAGCCTATGATAATTCACCCCTCCACTTT
>TRBV10-3|TRBD2|.|15|TRBJ2-7
CAISEASGGTGEQYF
TGTGCCATCAGTGAAGCTAGCGGGGGGACGGGCGAGCAGTACTTC
>TRBV9|.|.|17|TRBJ1-3
CASSQTTGHLSGNTIYF
TGTGCCAGCAGTCAAACAACAGGGCACCTCTCTGGAAACACCATATATTTT
>TRBV6-2/TRBV6-3|.|.|14|TRBJ2-1
CASSPGLSYNEQFF
TGTGCCAGCAGTCCCGGACTGAGCTACAATGAGCAGTTCTTC
>TRBV5-1|TRBD2|.|15|TRBJ2-1
CASSITSGRAYEQFF
TGCGCCAGCAGCATAACTAGCGGGAGGGCCTATGAGCAGTTCTTC
>TRBV3-1/TRBV3-2|TRBD2|.|16|TRBJ2-5
CASSQVIAGGMETQYF
TGTGCCAGCAGCCAAGTTATAGCGGGAGGGATGGAGACCCAGTACTTC
>TRBV4-3|.|.|17|TRBJ2-3
CASSQRGTSTSTDTQYF
TGCGCCAGCAGCCAAAGGGGCACTAGCACCAGCACAGATACGCAGTATTTT
>TRBV6-5|.|.|15|TRBJ2-5
CASSYDSGAGETQYF
TGTGCCAGCAGTTACGATTCGGGAGCCGGTGAGACCCAGTACTTC
>TRBV15|.|.|15|TRBJ1-4
CATSREGGLGEKLFF
TGTGCCACCAGCAGAGAGGGGGGTTTGGGTGAAAAACTGTTTTTT
>TRBV3-1/TRBV3-2|TRBD1|.|19|TRBJ1-3
CASSLRSRRQGDSGNTIYF
TGTGCCAGCAGCCTCCGGAGCCGGAGACAGGGGGACTCTGGAAACACCATATATTTT
>TRBV20-1|.|.|11|TRBJ2-1
CSARGRNEQFF
TGCAGTGCTAGAGGGCGGAATGAGCAGTTCTTC
>TRBV6-6|TRBD2|.|14|TRBJ2-5
CASIPGGGQETQYF
TGTGCCAGCATCCCGGGGGGGGGTCAAGAGACCCAGTACTTC
>TRBV30|.|.|15|TRBJ2-7
CAWSAGGQIFYEQYF
TGTGCCTGGAGCGCGGGGGGACAGATATTCTACGAGCAGTACTTC
>TRBV3-1/TRBV3-2|.|.|17|TRBJ2-4
CASSQGLAGIAKNIQYF
TGTGCCAGCAGCCAAGGGTTAGCAGGGATAGCCAAAAACATTCAGTACTTC
>TRBV15|TRBD1|.|17|TRBJ1-2
CATSSPIGRGPNYGYTF
TGTGCCACCAGCAGCCCGATTGGCAGGGGGCCTAACTATGGCTACACCTTC
>TRBV7-2|TRBD1|.|16|TRBJ1-2
CASAKGTGGNAYGYTF
TGTGCCAGCGCCAAGGGGACAGGCGGGAACGCTTATGGCTACACCTTC
>TRBV6-5|.|.|11|TRBJ1-2
CASRQGGGYTF
TGTGCCAGCAGGCAGGGAGGGGGCTACACCTTC
>TRBV7-9|.|once|14|TRBJ1-1
CASSLAAGYTEAFF
TGTGCCAGCAGCTTAGCGGCGGGGTACACTGAAGCTTTCTTT
>TRBV27|.|.|14|TRBJ1-4
CASRLQGSNEKLFF
TGTGCCAGCAGACTACAGGGTTCTAATGAAAAACTGTTTTTT
>TRBV9|.|.|13|TRBJ1-2
CASSVDTAYGYTF
TGTGCCAGCAGCGTAGATACAGCTTATGGCTACACCTTC
>TRBV4-1|TRBD2|.|16|TRBJ2-7
CASSPTSGRAIDEQYF
TGCGCCAGCAGCCCGACTAGCGGGAGGGCCATTGACGAGCAGTACTTC
>TRBV19|TRBD1|.|15|TRBJ1-5
CASTSGAGGDQPQHF
TGTGCCAGTACCTCCGGGGCAGGGGGCGATCAGCCCCAGCATTTT
>TRBV27|TRBD1|.|16|TRBJ1-6
CASSFVLGTVNSPLHF
TGTGCCAGCAGCTTCGTACTCGGGACAGTGAATTCACCCCTCCACTTT
>TRBV10-3|.|.|14|TRBJ1-1
CAISDSGGDTEAFF
TGTGCCATCAGTGATTCAGGAGGGGACACTGAAGCTTTCTTT
>TRBV3-1/TRBV3-2|TRBD1|.|17|TRBJ1-4
CASSQGQGVSTNEKLFF
TGTGCCAGCAGCCAAGGACAGGGGGTTTCTACTAATGAAAAACTGTTTTTT
>TRBV7-8|.|.|11|TRBJ2-1
CASSPRLEQFF
TGTGCCAGCAGCCCAAGACTTGAGCAGTTCTTC
>TRBV14|TRBD1|.|16|TRBJ2-1
CASSHIDRVVNNEQFF
TGTGCCAGCAGCCATATTGACAGGGTCGTCAACAATGAGCAGTTCTTC
>TRBV5-4|TRBD1|.|14|TRBJ1-4
CASSEGQTNEKLFF
TGTGCCAGCAGCGAGGGACAGACTAATGAAAAACTGTTTTTT
>TRBV7-2|TRBD2|.|16|TRBJ2-3
CASSFGLAGFTDTQYF
TGTGCCAGCAGCTTTGGGCTAGCGGGGTTCACAGATACGCAGTATTTT
>TRBV19|.|.|15|TRBJ1-3
CASSILTSSGNTIYF
TGTGCCAGTAGTATCCTCACCAGCTCTGGAAACACCATATATTTT
>TRBV30|TRBD2|.|16|TRBJ2-1
CAWSVHVAGGINEQFF
TGTGCCTGGAGTGTACACGTAGCGGGAGGGATCAATGAGCAGTTCTTC
>TRBV3-1/TRBV3-2|.|.|15|TRBJ1-1
CASSRAVGGYTEAFF
TGTGCCAGCAGCCGCGCCGTTGGGGGGTACACTGAAGCTTTCTTT
>TRBV27|TRBD2|.|22|TRBJ2-2
CASSFWIPGLAGARYETGELFF
TGTGCCAGCAGTTTTTGGATCCCGGGACTAGCGGGGGCCCGGTATGAGACCGGGGAGCTGTTTTTT
>TRBV7-2|TRBD2|few|15|TRBJ2-1
CASSSGTSPYNEQFF
TGTGCCAGCAGCTCCGGGACTAGCCCTTACAATGAGCAGTTCTTC
>TRBV5-4|.|.|13|TRBJ2-5
CASSLRQQETQYF
TGTGCCAGCAGCCTTCGACAGCAAGAGACCCAGTACTTC
>TRBV4-2|TRBD1|.|15|TRBJ2-3
CASSPAGQGTDTQYF
TGTGCCAGCAGCCCGGCGGGACAGGGGACAGATACGCAGTATTTT
>TRBV15|.|.|16|TRBJ2-1
CATSRGNPGAYNEQFF
TGTGCCACCAGCAGAGGAAACCCAGGGGCCTACAATGAGCAGTTCTTC
>TRBV19|TRBD2|.|15|TRBJ2-1
CASRGLAGTYNEQFF
TGTGCCAGTAGAGGACTAGCGGGGACCTACAATGAGCAGTTCTTC
>TRBV20-1|.|.|10|TRBJ1-2
CRSGGDGYTF
TGCAGGAGTGGCGGGGATGGCTACACCTTC
>TRBV4-3|.|.|17|TRBJ2-7
CASSQDGGGPSSYEQYF
TGCGCCAGCAGCCAAGATGGCGGGGGCCCGAGCTCCTACGAGCAGTACTTC
>TRBV6-5|TRBD1|.|14|TRBJ2-3
CASSRDRGWDTQYF
TGTGCCAGCAGTCGGGACAGGGGATGGGATACGCAGTATTTT
>TRBV9|TRBD1|.|14|TRBJ1-2
CASSRDRGNYGYTF
TGTGCCAGCAGCCGGGACAGGGGGAACTATGGCTACACCTTC
>TRBV18|.|few|14|TRBJ2-7
CASSPGSSSYEQYF
TGTGCCAGCTCACCAGGGAGCTCCTCCTACGAGCAGTACTTC
>TRBV2|TRBD1|.|13|TRBJ2-3
CATSGGSTDTQYF
TGTGCCACTTCAGGGGGTAGCACAGATACGCAGTATTTT
>TRBV6-2/TRBV6-3|.|.|11|TRBJ2-1
CASSPFDEQFF
TGTGCCAGCAGCCCCTTTGATGAGCAGTTCTTC
>TRBV7-2|TRBD1|.|13|TRBJ2-1
CASSWRQGNEQFF
TGTGCCAGCAGCTGGAGACAGGGCAATGAGCAGTTCTTC
>TRBV30|TRBD1|few|14|TRBJ1-1
CAWSGDRGDTEAFF
TGTGCCTGGAGCGGCGACAGGGGGGACACTGAAGCTTTCTTT